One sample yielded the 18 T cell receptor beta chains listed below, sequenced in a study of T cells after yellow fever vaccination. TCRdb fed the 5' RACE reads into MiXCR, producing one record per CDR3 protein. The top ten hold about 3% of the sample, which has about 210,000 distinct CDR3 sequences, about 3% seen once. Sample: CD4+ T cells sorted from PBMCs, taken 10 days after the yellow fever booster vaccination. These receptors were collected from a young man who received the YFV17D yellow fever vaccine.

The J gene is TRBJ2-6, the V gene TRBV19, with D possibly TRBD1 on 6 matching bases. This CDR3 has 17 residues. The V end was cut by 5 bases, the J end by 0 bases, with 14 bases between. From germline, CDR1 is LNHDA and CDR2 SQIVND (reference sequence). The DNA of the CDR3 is TGTGCCAGTAGTCAGGGGCAGGTGAGCTCTGGGGCCAACGTCCTGACTTTC. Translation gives CASSQGQVSSGANVLTF.

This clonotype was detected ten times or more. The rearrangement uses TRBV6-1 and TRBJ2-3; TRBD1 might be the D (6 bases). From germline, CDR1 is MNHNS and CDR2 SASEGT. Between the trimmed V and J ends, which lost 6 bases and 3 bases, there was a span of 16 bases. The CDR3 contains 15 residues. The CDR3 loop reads CASRLQGMGTDTQYF. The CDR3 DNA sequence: TGTGCCAGCAGGCTACAGGGCATGGGTACAGATACGCAGTATTTT.

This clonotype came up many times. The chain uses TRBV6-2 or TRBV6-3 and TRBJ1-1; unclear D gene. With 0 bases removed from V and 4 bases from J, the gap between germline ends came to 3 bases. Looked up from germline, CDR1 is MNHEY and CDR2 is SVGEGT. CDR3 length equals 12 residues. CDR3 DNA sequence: TGTGCCAGCAGTTACTCTACCACTGAAGCTTTCTTT. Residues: CASSYSTTEAFF.

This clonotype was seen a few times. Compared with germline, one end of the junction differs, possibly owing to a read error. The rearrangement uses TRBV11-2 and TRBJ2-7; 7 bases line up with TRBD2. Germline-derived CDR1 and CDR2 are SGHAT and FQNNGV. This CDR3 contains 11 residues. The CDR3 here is CASSRGRLANF. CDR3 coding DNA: TGTGCCAGCAGCCGGGGGAGACTAGCTAACTTC.

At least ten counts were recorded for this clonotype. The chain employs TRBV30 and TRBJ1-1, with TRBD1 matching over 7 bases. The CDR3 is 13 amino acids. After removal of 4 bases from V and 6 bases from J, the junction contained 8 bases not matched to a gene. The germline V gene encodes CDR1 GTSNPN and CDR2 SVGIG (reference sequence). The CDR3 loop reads CAWKRGQVSEAFF. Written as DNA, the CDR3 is TGTGCCTGGAAGAGGGGGCAAGTATCTGAAGCTTTCTTT.

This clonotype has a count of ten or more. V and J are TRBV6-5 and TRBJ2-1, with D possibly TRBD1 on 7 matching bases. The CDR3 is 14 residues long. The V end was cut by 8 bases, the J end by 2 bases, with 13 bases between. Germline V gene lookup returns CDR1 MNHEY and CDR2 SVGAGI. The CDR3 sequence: CASARDSAYNEQFF. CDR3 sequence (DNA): TGTGCCAGCGCGCGGGACAGTGCCTACAATGAGCAGTTCTTC.

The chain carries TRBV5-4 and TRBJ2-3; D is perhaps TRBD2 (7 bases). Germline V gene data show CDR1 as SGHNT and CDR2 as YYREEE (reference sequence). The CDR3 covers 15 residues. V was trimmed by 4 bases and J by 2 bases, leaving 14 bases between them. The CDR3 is CASSAEGGNTDTQYF. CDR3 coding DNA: TGTGCCAGCAGCGCGGAGGGGGGGAACACAGATACGCAGTATTTT.

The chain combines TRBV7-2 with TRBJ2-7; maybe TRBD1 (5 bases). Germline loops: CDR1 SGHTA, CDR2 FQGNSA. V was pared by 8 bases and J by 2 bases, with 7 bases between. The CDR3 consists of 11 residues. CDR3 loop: CASARAYEQYF. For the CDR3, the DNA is TGTGCCAGCGCCAGGGCCTACGAGCAGTACTTC.

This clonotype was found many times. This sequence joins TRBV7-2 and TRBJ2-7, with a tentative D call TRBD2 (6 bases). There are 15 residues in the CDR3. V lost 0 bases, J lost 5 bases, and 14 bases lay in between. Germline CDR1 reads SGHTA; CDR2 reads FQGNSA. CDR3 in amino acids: CASSLARTNFHEQYV. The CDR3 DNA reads TGTGCCAGCAGCTTAGCCCGGACTAACTTCCACGAGCAGTACGTC.

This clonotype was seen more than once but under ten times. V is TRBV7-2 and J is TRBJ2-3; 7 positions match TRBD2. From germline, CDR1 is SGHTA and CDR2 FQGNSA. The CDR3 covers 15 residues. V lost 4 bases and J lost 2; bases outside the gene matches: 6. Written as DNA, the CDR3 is TGTGCCAGCAGCTGGTCGGGAGGATTCACAGATACGCAGTATTTT. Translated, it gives CASSWSGGFTDTQYF.

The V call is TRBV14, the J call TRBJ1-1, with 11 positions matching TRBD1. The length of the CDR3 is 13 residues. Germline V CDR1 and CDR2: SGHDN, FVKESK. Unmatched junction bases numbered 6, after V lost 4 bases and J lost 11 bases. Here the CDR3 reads CASSPRTGGDAFF. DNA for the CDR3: TGTGCCAGCAGCCCCCGGACAGGGGGCGACGCTTTCTTT.

This chain's CDR3 is CATGTGGSPLHF. CDR3 coding DNA: TGTGCCACTGGGACAGGGGGATCACCCCTCCACTTT. The chain is built from TRBV28 and TRBJ1-6; 11 bases agree with TRBD1. The CDR3 totals 12 residues. V dropped 10 bases and J dropped 10; count of bases not matched to a gene: 3. Germline lookup yields CDR1 MDHEN and CDR2 SYDVKM.

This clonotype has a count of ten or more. The CDR3 DNA is TGCGCCAGCAGCGGAACCGGGACAGTGAGCACCGGGGAGCTGTTTTTT. This gives the protein CASSGTGTVSTGELFF. The chain employs TRBV5-1 and TRBJ2-2; 7 bases are shared with TRBD1. J gave up 4 bases and V 4 bases, and 10 bases lay outside the gene matches. CDR1 SGHRS and CDR2 YFSETQ come from the germline V gene. The CDR3 consists of 16 residues.

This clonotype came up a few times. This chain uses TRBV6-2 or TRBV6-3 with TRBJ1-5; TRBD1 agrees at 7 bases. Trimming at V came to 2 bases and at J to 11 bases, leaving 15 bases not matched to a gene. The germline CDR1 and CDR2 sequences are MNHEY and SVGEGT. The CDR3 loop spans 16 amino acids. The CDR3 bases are TGTGCCAGCAGTTACCGACAGGGCCTATCGAGTTGGACCCAGCATTTT. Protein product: CASSYRQGLSSWTQHF.

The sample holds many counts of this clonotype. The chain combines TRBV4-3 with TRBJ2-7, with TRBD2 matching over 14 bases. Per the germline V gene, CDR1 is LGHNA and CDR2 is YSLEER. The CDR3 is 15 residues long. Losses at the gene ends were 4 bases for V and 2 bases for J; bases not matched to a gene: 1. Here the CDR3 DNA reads TGCGCCAGCAGCCGGGGACTAGCGGGAGCCTACGAGCAGTACTTC. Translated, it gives CASSRGLAGAYEQYF.

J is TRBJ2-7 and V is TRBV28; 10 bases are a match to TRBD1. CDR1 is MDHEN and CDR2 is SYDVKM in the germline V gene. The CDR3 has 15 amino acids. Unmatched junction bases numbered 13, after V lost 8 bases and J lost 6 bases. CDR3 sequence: CASGTWDRGSLEQYF. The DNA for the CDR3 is TGTGCCAGCGGGACCTGGGACAGGGGATCCCTCGAGCAGTACTTC.

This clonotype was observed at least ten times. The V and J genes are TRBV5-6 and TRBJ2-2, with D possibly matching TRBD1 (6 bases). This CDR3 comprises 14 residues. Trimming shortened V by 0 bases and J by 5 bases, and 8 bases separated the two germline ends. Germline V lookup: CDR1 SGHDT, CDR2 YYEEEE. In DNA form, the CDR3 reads TGTGCCAGCAGCTTGGACAGGGATACCGGGGAGCTGTTTTTT. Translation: CASSLDRDTGELFF.

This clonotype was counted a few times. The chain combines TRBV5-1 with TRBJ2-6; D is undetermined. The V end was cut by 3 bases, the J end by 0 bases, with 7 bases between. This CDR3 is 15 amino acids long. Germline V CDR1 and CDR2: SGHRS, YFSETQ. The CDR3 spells CASSSENSGANVLTF. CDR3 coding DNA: TGCGCCAGCAGCTCAGAAAACTCTGGGGCCAACGTCCTGACTTTC. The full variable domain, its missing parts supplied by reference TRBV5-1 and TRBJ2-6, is KAGVTQTPRYLIKTRGQQVTLSCSPISGHRSVSWYQQTPGQGLQFLFEYFSETQRNKGNFPGRFSGRQFSNSRSEMNVSTLELGDSALYLCASSSENSGANVLTFGAGSRLTVL.